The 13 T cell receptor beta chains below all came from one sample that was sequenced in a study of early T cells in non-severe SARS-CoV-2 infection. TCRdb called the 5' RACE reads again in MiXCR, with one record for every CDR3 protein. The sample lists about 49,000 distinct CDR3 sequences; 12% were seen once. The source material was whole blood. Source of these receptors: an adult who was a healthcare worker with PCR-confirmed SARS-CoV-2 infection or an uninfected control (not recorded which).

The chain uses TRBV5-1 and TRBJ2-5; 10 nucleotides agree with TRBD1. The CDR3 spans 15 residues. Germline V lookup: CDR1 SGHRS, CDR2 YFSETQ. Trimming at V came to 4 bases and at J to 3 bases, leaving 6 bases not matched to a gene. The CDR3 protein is CASSRLTGGEETQYF. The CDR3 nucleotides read TGCGCCAGCAGCCGCTTGACAGGGGGCGAAGAGACCCAGTACTTC.

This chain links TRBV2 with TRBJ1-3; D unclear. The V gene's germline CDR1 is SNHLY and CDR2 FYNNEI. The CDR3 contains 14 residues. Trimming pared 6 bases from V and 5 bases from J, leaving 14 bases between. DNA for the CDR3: TGTGCCAGCAGCGCGGACGAGAAAAGAAACACCATATATTTT. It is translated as CASSADEKRNTIYF.

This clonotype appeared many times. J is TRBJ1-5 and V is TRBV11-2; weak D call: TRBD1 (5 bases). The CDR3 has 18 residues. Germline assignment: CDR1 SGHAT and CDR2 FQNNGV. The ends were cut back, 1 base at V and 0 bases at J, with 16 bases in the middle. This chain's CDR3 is CASSLGAGRLYSNQPQHF. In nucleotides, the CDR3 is TGTGCCAGCAGCTTAGGAGCAGGGAGACTATATAGCAATCAGCCCCAGCATTTT.

The CDR3 DNA reads TGTGCCGCGGAACAGGGAGCGGTTGGAGAGCAGTACTTC. Protein product: CAAEQGAVGEQYF. This chain joins TRBV6-1 and TRBJ2-7; maybe TRBD1 (6 bases). V was clipped by 11 bases and J by 7 bases, with 21 bases between them. There are 13 residues in the CDR3. Germline lookup yields CDR1 MNHNS and CDR2 SASEGT.

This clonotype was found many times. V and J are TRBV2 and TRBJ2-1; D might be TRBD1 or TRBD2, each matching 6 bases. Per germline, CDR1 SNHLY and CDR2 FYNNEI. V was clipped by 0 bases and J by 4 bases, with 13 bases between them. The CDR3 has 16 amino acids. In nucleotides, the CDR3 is TGTGCCAGCAGTGAAGCGCTACGGGGGCCGTACAATGAGCAGTTCTTC. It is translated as CASSEALRGPYNEQFF. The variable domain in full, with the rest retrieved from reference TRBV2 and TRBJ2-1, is EPEVTQTPSHQVTQMGQEVILRCVPISNHLYFYWYRQILGQKVEFLVSFYNNEISEKSEIFDDQFSVERPDGSNFTLKIRSTKLEDSAMYFCASSEALRGPYNEQFFGPGTRLTVL.

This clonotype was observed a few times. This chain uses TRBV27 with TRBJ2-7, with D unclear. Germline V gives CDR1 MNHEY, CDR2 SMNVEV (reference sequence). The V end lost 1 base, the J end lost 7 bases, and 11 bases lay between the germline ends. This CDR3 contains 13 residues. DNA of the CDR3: TGTGCCAGCAGTTTATTAGGGTCCGGGGAGCAGTACTTC. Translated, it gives CASSLLGSGEQYF.

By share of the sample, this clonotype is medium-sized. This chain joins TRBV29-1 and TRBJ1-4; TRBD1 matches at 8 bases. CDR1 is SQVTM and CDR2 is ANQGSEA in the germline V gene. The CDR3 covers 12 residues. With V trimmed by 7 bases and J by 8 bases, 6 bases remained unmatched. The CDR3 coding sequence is TGCAGCGGAGGACAGGGACGGGAAAAACTGTTTTTT. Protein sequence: CSGGQGREKLFF.

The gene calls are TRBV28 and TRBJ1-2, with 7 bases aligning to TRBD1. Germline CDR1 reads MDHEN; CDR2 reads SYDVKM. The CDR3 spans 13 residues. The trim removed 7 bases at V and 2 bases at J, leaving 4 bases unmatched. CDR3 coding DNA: TGTGCCAGCAAAACAGGGGCGAACTATGGCTACACCTTC. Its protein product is CASKTGANYGYTF.

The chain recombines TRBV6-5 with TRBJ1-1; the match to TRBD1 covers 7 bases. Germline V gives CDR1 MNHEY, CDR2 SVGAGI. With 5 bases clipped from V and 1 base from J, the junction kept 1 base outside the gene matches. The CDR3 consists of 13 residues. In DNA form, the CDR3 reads TGTGCCAGCAGTGGGACAGCGAACACTGAAGCTTTCTTT. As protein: CASSGTANTEAFF.

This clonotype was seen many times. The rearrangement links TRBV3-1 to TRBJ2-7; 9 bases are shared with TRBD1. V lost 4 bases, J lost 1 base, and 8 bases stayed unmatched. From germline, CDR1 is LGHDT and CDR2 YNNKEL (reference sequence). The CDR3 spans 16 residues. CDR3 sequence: CASSRDTGGASYEQYF. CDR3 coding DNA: TGTGCCAGCAGCCGTGATACAGGGGGCGCATCCTACGAGCAGTACTTC.

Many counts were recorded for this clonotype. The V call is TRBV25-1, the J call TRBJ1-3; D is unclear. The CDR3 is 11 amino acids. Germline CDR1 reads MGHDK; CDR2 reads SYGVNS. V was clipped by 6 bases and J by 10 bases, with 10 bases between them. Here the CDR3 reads CASSGGRTIYF. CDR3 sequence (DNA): TGTGCCAGCAGCGGAGGACGGACCATATATTTT.

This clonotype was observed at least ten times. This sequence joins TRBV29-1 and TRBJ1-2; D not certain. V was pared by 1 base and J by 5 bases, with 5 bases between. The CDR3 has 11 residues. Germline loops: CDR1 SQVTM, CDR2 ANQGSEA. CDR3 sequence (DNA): TGCAGCGTTGAAGGGCTGTATGGCTACACCTTC. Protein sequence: CSVEGLYGYTF. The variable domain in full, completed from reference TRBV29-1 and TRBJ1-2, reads SAVISQKPSRDICQRGTSLTIQCQVDSQVTMMFWYRQQPGQSLTLIATANQGSEATYESGFVIDKFPISRPNLTFSTLTVSNMSPEDSSIYLCSVEGLYGYTFGSGTRLTVV.

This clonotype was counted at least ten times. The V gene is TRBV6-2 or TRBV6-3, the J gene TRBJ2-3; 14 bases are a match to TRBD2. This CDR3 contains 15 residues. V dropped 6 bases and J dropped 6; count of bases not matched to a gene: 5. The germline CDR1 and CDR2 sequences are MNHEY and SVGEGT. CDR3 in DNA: TGTGCCAGCAGCCCGGGACTAGCGGGAGTGGATACGCAGTATTTT. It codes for CASSPGLAGVDTQYF.